The clone carrying this TCR beta chain was found a few times. This sample was taken from a study of beta chain features in type 1 diabetes. Every isolated RNA sample was fully reverse transcribed, so sequencing captured expressed TCRB transcripts. Assay: immunoSEQ multiplex PCR; the TCRdb copy retains only in-frame clones and omits some. The sample shows approximately 150,000 clones, more than 9% of them seen only once. CDR3 length equals 19 residues. The V segment lost 4 bases and the J segment 3 bases; nucleotides outside the gene matches: 12. Germline CDR1 is SGHAT and CDR2 is FQNNGV. Stem cell-like memory, regulatory, central memory and naive CD4+ cells were sorted via CD45RO/CCR7/CD25/CD127/CD95/CD27.

The sample was naive CD4+ T cells from blood. This clonotype originated in a man aged 18-30 years in good health. This chain connects TRBV11-2 to TRBJ2-2; 12 nucleotides line up with TRBD2. The DNA of the CDR3 is TGTGCCAGCAGCTCCCTCCCGCTAGCGGGGGGGACGCACACCGGGGAGCTGTTTTTT. It translates to CASSSLPLAGGTHTGELFF.